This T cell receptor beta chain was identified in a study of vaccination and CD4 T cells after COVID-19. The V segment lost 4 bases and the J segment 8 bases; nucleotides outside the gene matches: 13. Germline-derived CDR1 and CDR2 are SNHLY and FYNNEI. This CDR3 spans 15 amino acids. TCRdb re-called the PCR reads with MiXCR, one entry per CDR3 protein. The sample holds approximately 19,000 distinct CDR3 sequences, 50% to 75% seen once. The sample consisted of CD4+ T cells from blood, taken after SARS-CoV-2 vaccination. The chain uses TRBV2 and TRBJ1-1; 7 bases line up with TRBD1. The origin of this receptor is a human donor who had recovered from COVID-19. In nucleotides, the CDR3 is TGTGCCAGCAGTGCACGGGTACAGGGGAAGGTCGAAGCTTTCTTT. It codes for CASSARVQGKVEAFF.